Included here is one T cell receptor beta chain sequence, with context. Its antigen remains unknown. Germline loops: CDR1 SQVTM, CDR2 ANQGSEA. The length of the CDR3 is 11 residues. Trimming stripped 7 bases from V and 4 bases from J, with 11 bases between. This sample was taken from a study of cytomegalovirus exposure and HLA in healthy donors. General study points: Most subjects had HLA-A and HLA-B alleles reportedly predicted accurately by TCR beta sequences. Cytomegalovirus-associated TCR beta chains were listed, numbering some 170. Later genetic work tied a missense DCLRE1C variant to beta-chain V and J trimming.

PCR employed 60 Vbeta and 13 Jbeta primers. Generated by immunoSEQ multiplex PCR, the TCRdb table keeps only in-frame clones and is missing some. The profile shows hundreds of thousands of clones, 78% of them singletons. The chain links TRBV29-1 to TRBJ2-7, with D maybe TRBD1 (6 bases). Sequencing was performed on PBMCs. This clonotype was obtained from a male donor in good health and CMV-seronegative. CDR3 sequence (DNA): TGCAGCGGGTTACAGGGTTACGAGCAGTACTTC. It is translated as CSGLQGYEQYF.